What follows are 25 T cell receptor beta chains derived from one specimen sequenced in a study of T cells in Graves' hyperthyroidism and ophthalmopathy. Amplification yielded TCR beta CDR3 regions, with RNA transcripts as the source. First-round RT-PCR with HTBI primers amplified the TCR CDR3 region. MiXCR was run by TCRdb on the multiplex PCR reads, yielding one entry per CDR3 protein. The sample holds 380,000 or so distinct CDR3 sequences, around 13% seen once. Material: blood. These receptors were taken from a woman aged 25 to 39 with Graves' hyperthyroidism.

This clonotype was counted many times. This rearrangement joins TRBV24-1 to TRBJ2-5; D remains ambiguous. The V end lost 6 bases, the J end lost 8 bases, and 9 bases lay between the germline ends. CDR1 KGHDR and CDR2 SFDVKD come from the germline V gene. CDR3 length: 11 residues. The CDR3 here is CATSSVGTQYF. The CDR3 DNA reads TGTGCCACCAGTTCGGTGGGCACCCAGTACTTC.

This clonotype was seen at least ten times. This chain connects TRBV11-2 to TRBJ2-4, with D perhaps matching TRBD1 or TRBD2 (6 bases each). The V end was cut by 2 bases, the J end by 6 bases, with 17 bases between. The CDR3 is 16 residues long. Germline-derived CDR1 and CDR2 are SGHAT and FQNNGV. The CDR3 bases are TGTGCCAGCAGCTTAAAAGGGGAGGCCAGGGGAAACATTCAGTACTTC. It encodes CASSLKGEARGNIQYF.

V and J are TRBV12-3 or TRBV12-4 and TRBJ2-3; D possibly uses TRBD1 or TRBD2 (5 bases each). The CDR3 extends over 15 amino acids. Deletions cut 7 bases from V and 1 base from J, with 15 bases between. As DNA, the CDR3 is TGTGCCAGCACCCCTCGAGGGGATGGCACAGATACGCAGTATTTT. Amino acid sequence: CASTPRGDGTDTQYF.

Ten or more counts support this clonotype. The V gene is TRBV28, the J gene TRBJ1-2; D is uncertain. The germline V and J ends were trimmed by 8 bases and 6 bases, with 16 bases remaining between them. The CDR3 sequence is 13 residues long. The germline gives CDR1 MDHEN, CDR2 SYDVKM. The CDR3 protein is CASGEMRQDGYTF. As DNA, the CDR3 is TGTGCCAGCGGGGAGATGAGGCAGGATGGCTACACCTTC.

In its sample, this clonotype was seen many times. This chain links TRBV20-1 with TRBJ1-1; 11 bases fit TRBD1. Germline CDR1 and CDR2: DFQATT and SNEGSKA (reference sequence). Trimming removed 3 bases from V and 5 bases from J; junction bases left unmatched: 8. The CDR3 runs to 15 residues. DNA for the CDR3: TGCAGTGCTAGTGACTGGGACAGGGGGGAAACTGAAGCTTTCTTT. This encodes CSASDWDRGETEAFF.

The rearrangement uses TRBV29-1 and TRBJ2-3, with a possible D match to TRBD1 (6 bases). Trimming left V 6 bases short and J 2 bases short, with 18 bases between. CDR1 and CDR2 (germline): SQVTM, ANQGSEA. The CDR3 covers 15 residues. The CDR3, as DNA: TGCAGCGTAGATACAGGGCTGTTAAACACAGATACGCAGTATTTT. This encodes CSVDTGLLNTDTQYF.

The chain is built from TRBV20-1 and TRBJ1-1; D ambiguous. V gave up 3 bases and J gave up 6 bases, with 8 bases separating them. This CDR3 contains 11 residues. Germline V gene lookup returns CDR1 DFQATT and CDR2 SNEGSKA (reference sequence). In nucleotides, the CDR3 is TGCAGTGCTAGTTCTGGTTCTGAAGCTTTCTTT. This translates into CSASSGSEAFF.

This clonotype came up a few times. CDR3 sequence reads: CASSTGQRQAFF. The CDR3 bases are TGTGCCAGCAGCACGGGACAGCGTCAAGCTTTCTTT. The V and J genes are TRBV5-6 and TRBJ1-1, with 7 bases that match TRBD1. The germline V gene encodes CDR1 SGHDT and CDR2 YYEEEE. Unmatched junction bases numbered 6, after V lost 4 bases and J lost 9 bases. The CDR3 loop spans 12 amino acids.

The rearrangement joins TRBV27 to TRBJ1-2; 7 nucleotides match TRBD1. CDR1 and CDR2 from the germline V gene are MNHEY and SMNVEV (reference sequence). V shed 5 bases, J shed 5 bases, and the junction held 23 bases outside the gene matches. The CDR3 is 19 amino acids. CDR3 coding DNA: TGTGCCAGCAGTCCTAGCCCGCACCGACAGGGTCTTTCGGTTTATGGCTACACCTTC. This encodes CASSPSPHRQGLSVYGYTF.

This clonotype was counted between two and nine times. The chain employs TRBV28 and TRBJ2-7; D possibly corresponds to TRBD1 (6 bases). Trimming left V 6 bases short and J 7 bases short, with 16 bases between. The CDR3 extends over 13 amino acids. Germline loops: CDR1 MDHEN, CDR2 SYDVKM. The CDR3 region has the DNA TGTGCCAGCAGCGAAAGGACAGCGGAGGAGCAGTACTTC. Protein sequence: CASSERTAEEQYF.

This clonotype was recorded many times. The chain employs TRBV2 and TRBJ1-5; TRBD1 might be the D (5 bases). The germline V gene has CDR1 SNHLY and CDR2 FYNNEI. The CDR3 totals 14 residues. V dropped 2 bases and J dropped 6 bases, with 11 bases sitting between them. The CDR3 nucleotides are TGTGCCAGCAGTGAAATGGGGGTCGGTCAGCCCCAGCATTTT. This gives the protein CASSEMGVGQPQHF.

This clonotype was seen more than once but under ten times. V and J are TRBV11-2 and TRBJ2-7; D unresolved. The CDR3 loop spans 15 amino acids. Per the germline V gene, CDR1 is SGHAT and CDR2 is FQNNGV. Trimming removed 4 bases from V and 0 bases from J, with 13 bases in between. CDR3 amino acids: CASSSSKGFSYEQYF. The CDR3 nucleotides are TGTGCCAGCAGCTCGTCGAAAGGATTCTCCTACGAGCAGTACTTC.

Only a few counts were recorded for this clonotype. The V and J genes are TRBV10-2 and TRBJ2-2; the match to TRBD2 covers 15 bases. The junction had 4 bases not matched to a gene; V was cut back by 6 bases and J by 5 bases. CDR3 length: 16 amino acids. Germline assignment: CDR1 WSHSY and CDR2 SAAADI. The CDR3 here is CASRGLAGGLTGELFF. CDR3 nucleotide sequence: TGCGCCAGCAGGGGACTAGCGGGAGGACTGACCGGGGAGCTGTTTTTT.

This clonotype was found many times. The V gene is TRBV6-1, the J gene TRBJ2-7; D not certain. CDR1 is MNHNS and CDR2 is SASEGT in the germline V gene. This CDR3 contains 12 residues. V shed 5 bases and J shed 6 bases, with 11 bases lying between them. CDR3 sequence: CASSYLRLEQYF. The CDR3 DNA reads TGTGCCAGCAGTTATTTGCGCCTCGAGCAGTACTTC.

The sample holds a few counts of this clonotype. For the CDR3, the DNA is TGTGCCAGCAGTTTATTACAGCATCAGCCCCAGCATTTT. Its translation is CASSLLQHQPQHF. The chain combines TRBV12-3 or TRBV12-4 with TRBJ1-5; D not resolved. V was clipped by 2 bases and J by 5 bases, with 7 bases between them. The CDR3 is made up of 13 amino acids.

The sample holds a few counts of this clonotype. The rearrangement links TRBV20-1 to TRBJ2-7; D ambiguous. This CDR3 is built from 14 residues. In germline, CDR1 is DFQATT, CDR2 SNEGSKA (reference sequence). The V end was cut by 5 bases, the J end by 0 bases, with 14 bases between. The CDR3 region is CSAYGDASSYEQYF. Here the CDR3 DNA reads TGCAGTGCTTACGGAGACGCTAGCTCCTACGAGCAGTACTTC.

This clonotype was counted at least ten times. The chain employs TRBV27 and TRBJ2-7; either TRBD1 or TRBD2 may fit D (5 bases each). The length of the CDR3 is 17 residues. Germline CDR1 reads MNHEY; CDR2 reads SMNVEV (reference sequence). The V gene lost 5 bases and the J gene lost 4 bases, with 24 bases spanning the gap. The CDR3 nucleotides read TGTGCCAGCAGTCCGAATTCGCCGGGACGGCTATTATACGAGCAGTACTTC. Translation: CASSPNSPGRLLYEQYF.

This clonotype occurred many times. The chain recombines TRBV28 with TRBJ2-7; TRBD1 matches 8 bases. Trimming cost V 5 bases and J 2 bases; bases outside gene matches: 5. In germline, CDR1 is MDHEN, CDR2 SYDVKM. The CDR3 contains 14 residues. The CDR3 sequence is CASSPRTGTYEQYF. Here the CDR3 DNA reads TGTGCCAGCAGTCCTCGGACAGGGACCTACGAGCAGTACTTC.

The chain has TRBV27 and TRBJ1-4; D perhaps matches TRBD1 (5 bases). CDR1 MNHEY and CDR2 SMNVEV come from the germline V gene (reference sequence). The V end was cut by 5 bases, the J end by 5 bases, with 15 bases between. The CDR3 is made up of 15 amino acids. The CDR3 region is CASSPSGTGNEKLFF. CDR3 nucleotides: TGTGCCAGCAGTCCCTCCGGGACTGGAAATGAAAAACTGTTTTTT.

This clonotype was recorded at least ten times. The genes are TRBV7-8 and TRBJ2-5; D remains ambiguous. Trimming left V 6 bases short and J 7 bases short, with 9 bases between. The CDR3 extends over 11 amino acids. Germline assignment: CDR1 SGHVS and CDR2 FQNEAQ. This chain's CDR3 is CASRQDATQYF. The CDR3 nucleotides are TGTGCCAGCAGGCAGGACGCGACCCAGTACTTC.

The chain uses TRBV5-4 and TRBJ1-5, with 7 bases fitting TRBD1. The J segment lost 2 bases and the V segment lost 2 bases, leaving 4 bases of the junction unmatched. The germline CDR1 and CDR2 sequences are SGHNT and YYREEE (reference sequence). This CDR3 is 15 amino acids long. The CDR3 reads CASSLTGVGNQPQHF. The DNA for the CDR3 is TGTGCCAGCAGCTTAACAGGGGTTGGCAATCAGCCCCAGCATTTT. The full variable domain, its missing parts supplied by reference TRBV5-4 and TRBJ1-5, is ETGVTQSPTHLIKTRGQQVTLRCSSQSGHNTVSWYQQALGQGPQFIFQYYREEENGRGNFPPRFSGLQFPNYSSELNVNALELDDSALYLCASSLTGVGNQPQHFGDGTRLSIL.

CDR3 DNA sequence: TGTGCCAGCAGCGTGCAGCGGGAGAGGACAGATACGCAGTATTTT. Translation gives CASSVQRERTDTQYF. The genes are TRBV7-2 and TRBJ2-3; 8 bases are shared with TRBD2. Germline values: CDR1 SGHTA, CDR2 FQGNSA. V was clipped by 5 bases and J by 3 bases; unmatched bases: 7. This CDR3 has 15 amino acids.

The gene calls are TRBV20-1 and TRBJ2-1, with 10 bases aligning to TRBD2. V trimming: 0 bases; J trimming: 0 bases; junction bases outside the gene matches: 11. CDR1 DFQATT and CDR2 SNEGSKA come from the germline V gene (reference sequence). The CDR3 has 19 residues. The CDR3 reads CSARDLGTSAYSSYNEQFF. CDR3 DNA sequence: TGCAGTGCTAGAGATTTGGGGACTAGCGCTTACAGCTCCTACAATGAGCAGTTCTTC.

This clonotype occurred a few times. A much larger clone differs from this one at a single base, so this may be a read error. J is TRBJ2-7 and V is TRBV28; TRBD1 agrees at 9 bases. This CDR3 is 16 amino acids long. Germline assignment: CDR1 MDHEN and CDR2 SYDVKM. The CDR3 bases are TGTGCCAGCGGTTTTACTCCGGGACAGGGTTTCGACGAGCAGTACTTC. Amino acid sequence: CASGFTPGQGFDEQYF.

This clonotype was counted at least ten times. The chain links TRBV6-1 to TRBJ1-6; no reliable D call. This CDR3 contains 16 residues. Germline V gene sequence: CDR1 MNHNS, CDR2 SASEGT. Trimming stripped 6 bases from V and 9 bases from J, with 21 bases between. DNA for the CDR3: TGTGCCAGCAGCCAAGAAGGGTGGGTGACTAGTTCACCCCTCCACTTT. This translates into CASSQEGWVTSSPLHF.